This T cell receptor (beta chain) is drawn from a study of shared clonotypes between healthy human individuals. Germline CDR1 SGDLS, CDR2 YYNGEE. V gave up 0 bases and J gave up 6 bases; unmatched junction bases: 3. This CDR3 is built from 13 residues. Per the authors' pipeline: ImmunoSEQ output lacked quality scores and full-length reads, limiting matched filtering. Using immunoSEQ multiplex PCR, the repertoire was profiled, and TCRdb retains in-frame clones only, with some absent. That table is the source of V, J and clone size, and D and trimming were worked out from the DNA. The repertoire holds approximately 460,000 clones, around 77% seen once, with about 12% in the top ten. Donors, healthy HIV-negative adults, lacked recent acute infections or vaccinations. Note on this clone: A read error is likely here: a far larger clone is one base away. Other DNA sequences from this sample encode an identical CDR3 as well.

The sequence derives from a woman in her thirties or forties in good health. Some clones in this sample may be carry-over from other donors' samples. The sequenced sample consisted of PBMCs. The chain uses TRBV9 and TRBJ2-7; 7 bases are shared with TRBD1. The DNA of the CDR3 is TGTGCCAGCAGCGTAGGAGGGGGCAGCGAGCAGTACTTC. Translated, it gives CASSVGGGSEQYF.